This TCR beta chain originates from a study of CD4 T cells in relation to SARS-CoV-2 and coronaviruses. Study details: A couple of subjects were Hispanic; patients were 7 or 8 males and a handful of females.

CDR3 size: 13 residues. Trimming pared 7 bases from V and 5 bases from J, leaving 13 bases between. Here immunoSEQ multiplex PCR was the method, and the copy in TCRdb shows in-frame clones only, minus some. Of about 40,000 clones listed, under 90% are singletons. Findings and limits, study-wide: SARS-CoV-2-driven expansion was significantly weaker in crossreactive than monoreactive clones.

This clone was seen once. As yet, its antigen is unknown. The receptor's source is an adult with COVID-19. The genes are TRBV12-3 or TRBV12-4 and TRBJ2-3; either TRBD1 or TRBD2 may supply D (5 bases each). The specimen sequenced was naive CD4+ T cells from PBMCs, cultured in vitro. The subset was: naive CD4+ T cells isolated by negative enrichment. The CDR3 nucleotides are TGTGCCAGCACCCTACTAGGGGTAGATACGCAGTATTTT. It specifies CASTLLGVDTQYF.